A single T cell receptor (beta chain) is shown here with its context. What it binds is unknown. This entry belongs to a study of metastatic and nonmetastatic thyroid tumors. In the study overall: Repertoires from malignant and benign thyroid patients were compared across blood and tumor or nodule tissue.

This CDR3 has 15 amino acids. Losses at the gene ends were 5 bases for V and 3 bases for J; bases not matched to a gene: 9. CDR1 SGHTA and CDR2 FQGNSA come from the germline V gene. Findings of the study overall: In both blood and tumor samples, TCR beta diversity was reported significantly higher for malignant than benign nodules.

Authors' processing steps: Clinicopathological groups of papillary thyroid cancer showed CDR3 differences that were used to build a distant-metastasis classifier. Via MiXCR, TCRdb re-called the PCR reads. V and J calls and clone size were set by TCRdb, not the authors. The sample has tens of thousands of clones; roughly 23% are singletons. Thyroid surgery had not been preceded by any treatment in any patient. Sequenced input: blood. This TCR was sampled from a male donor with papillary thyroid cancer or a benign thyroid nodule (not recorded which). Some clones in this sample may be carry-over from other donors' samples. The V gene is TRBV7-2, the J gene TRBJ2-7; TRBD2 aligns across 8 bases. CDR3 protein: CASSPSPGTSYEQYF. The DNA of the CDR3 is TGTGCCAGCAGCCCTAGCCCCGGGACTAGCTACGAGCAGTACTTC.